Included here is one T cell receptor (beta chain) sequence, with context. This clonotype was recorded a few times. Its antigen is still unknown. No base quality information exists; no much larger clone differs at one position. The CDR3 spans 15 residues, from the cysteine through the phenylalanine. Only the CDR3 portion is preserved as DNA: 45 bases, with reading frame beginning at the first base. CDR1 SGDLS and CDR2 YYNGEE are derived from the germline V gene. Trimming at the junction amounts to 0 bases on V and 5 bases on J, and the germline ends lie 11 bases apart. A patient counted as having stable Graves' hyperthyroidism if no progression to ophthalmopathy occurred over 18 months of follow-up. Hyperthyroidism patients were newly diagnosed, had a disease duration of under 2 months, and were aged 18 to 65 years. Exclusion was applied to patients with uncontrolled infections, other autoimmune diseases, pregnancy or lactation. Clinical symptoms, serum thyroxine and TRAb, thyroid ultrasound, and orbital computed tomography formed the basis for the diagnoses. Ficoll-Paque density gradient centrifugation was used to isolate PBMCs from 8 to 10 ml of fresh peripheral blood. Total RNA was extracted with Trizol reagent, and quality was checked on an Agilent 2100 Bioanalyzer.

Amplification of TCR beta CDR3 regions was carried out from RNA transcripts. A first-round RT-PCR of the TCR CDR3 used the HTBI primer set with the Qiagen OneStep RT-PCR kit. Libraries were constructed in a second round of multiplex PCR, after which size selection and purification were carried out. Sequencing of the libraries was done on an Illumina HiSeq2000 using paired-end 100 bp reads. In the source study's methods: SOAPnuke was used to process the raw data, throwing out any read that contained adapters or uncalled bases, had a mean Phred below 15, or lacked an exact constant-primer or identifier match. High-quality paired reads were merged using COPE v1.2.5, and each unique nucleotide sequence was defined as a clonotype. Clonotypes were aligned to IMGT TRBV, TRBD and TRBJ reference segments using MiTCR v1.1. Only V-J combinations with frequency above 0.0001, covering roughly 99% of repertoires, were analysed. The TCS score was defined as the ratio of F50 (clonal expansion) to E x V (chaos), calculated using BLOSUM62-based TCRdist between CDR3 peptides within each V-J. Welch's t-statistics and random forest reduced just over 500 V-J features to roughly 13, which were used in a naive Bayes classifier (R e1071). TCRdb reran the public reads through fastp at Q25 and MiXCR, keeping productive beta chains. Duplicate CDR3 protein sequences are folded into a single record with the most common DNA and genes. The V and J calls shown here were made by TCRdb, not taken from the authors' results. This sample gives 400,000 to 550,000 distinct CDR3 sequences in total; roughly 14% of them show up just once. The top ten constitute around a sixth of the sample.

This record belongs to a study of T cells in Graves' hyperthyroidism and ophthalmopathy (dated by TCRdb to the late 2010s). Study-wide context: Peripheral blood samples were taken at initial diagnosis, before any treatment was given. To identify distinguishing TCR V-J signatures, a discovery cohort of around 100 patients was used, comprising 40 to 45 with Graves' ophthalmopathy and around 57 with stable Graves' hyperthyroidism. Whether ophthalmopathy could be predicted prospectively was tested in an independent validation cohort made up of about 18 hyperthyroidism patients plus 17 patients who later progressed to ophthalmopathy. The 75 to 100 discovery patients were divided at random into training and test sets in a 7:3 ratio. In addition, the study compared T-cell repertoires in thyroid tissue and in blood from over 5 Graves' hyperthyroidism patients. Following sampling, methimazole starting at 30 mg daily was given to hyperthyroidism patients, and high-dose intravenous methylprednisolone was given to ophthalmopathy patients. According to the paper, TCR Vbeta CDR3 sequencing was carried out on some 140 peripheral blood samples, which came from around 43 ophthalmopathy, roughly 75 hyperthyroidism and about 17 progressor patients. Beyond this particular receptor, the publication reports: Most expanded thyroid clonotypes (frequency above 0.001) were also detected in blood, a finding suggesting that blood repertoires may reflect thyroid immune responses. Sample size was not statistically predetermined, and blinding of investigators to group allocation was not performed. During validation, the model predicted progression to ophthalmopathy a median of around six months ahead of onset, with around 70% sensitivity and roughly 75% specificity. A 13 V-J signature model separated ophthalmopathy from stable hyperthyroidism, with 87.88% sensitivity and 81.08% specificity in cross-validation and 80%/75% in testing.

The chain uses TRBV9 and TRBJ2-2; no confident D gene assignment can be made. The sample was blood. This TCR was sampled from a woman in her late teens or twenties with Graves' hyperthyroidism. The DNA is as follows: TGTGCCAGCAGCGTAGACCCCTTTGGTACCGGGGAGCTGTTTTTT. It specifies CASSVDPFGTGELFF.